The 20 T cell receptor beta chains below come from one sample, sequenced in a study of cytomegalovirus exposure and HLA in healthy donors. Primers for the PCR totalled 60 Vbeta and 13 Jbeta. Method: immunoSEQ multiplex PCR; TCRdb's copy keeps in-frame clones and lacks some. The data show 95,000 to 150,000 clones, roughly 80% seen once. What was sequenced was PBMCs. These receptors originate from a female donor in good health and CMV-seropositive.

The V gene is TRBV6-4, the J gene TRBJ2-2; D is perhaps TRBD2 (6 bases). This CDR3 region has 14 residues. The germline CDR1 and CDR2 sequences are MRHNA and SNTAGT. Between the trimmed V and J ends, which lost 4 bases and 6 bases, there was a span of 12 bases. The DNA for the CDR3 is TGTGCCAGCAGTGTGGGGGGTCCCTCCGGGGAGCTGTTTTTT. Its translation is CASSVGGPSGELFF.

The chain joins TRBV18 to TRBJ1-2; 8 bases map to TRBD1. The length of the CDR3 is 15 residues. Trimming took 2 bases from V and 4 from J; bases not matched to a gene: 6. In germline, CDR1 is KGHSH, CDR2 LQKENI. CDR3 in DNA: TGTGCCAGCTCACCAGGGACAGGCCTCCCCTATGGCTACACCTTC. Encoded protein: CASSPGTGLPYGYTF.

The chain has TRBV6-5 and TRBJ1-1; D gene ambiguous. Germline CDR1 and CDR2: MNHEY and SVGAGI. The CDR3 sequence is 13 residues long. With 6 bases removed from V and 6 bases from J, the gap between germline ends came to 14 bases. In DNA form, the CDR3 reads TGTGCCAGCAGCTTGGGCCTCGGCGCTGAAGCTTTCTTT. It translates to CASSLGLGAEAFF.

The chain recombines TRBV30 with TRBJ1-4, with D possibly TRBD1 on 5 matching bases. Trimming left V 2 bases short and J 6 bases short, with 16 bases between. The CDR3 is 15 amino acids. Germline loops: CDR1 GTSNPN, CDR2 SVGIG (reference sequence). For the CDR3, the DNA is TGTGCCTGGAGTTCCGACAGCGAAGGGTATGAAAAACTGTTTTTT. It is translated as CAWSSDSEGYEKLFF.

This rearrangement joins TRBV2 to TRBJ1-2; possible D gene TRBD1, 5 bases. This CDR3 has 13 residues. The germline V and J ends were trimmed by 9 bases and 5 bases, with 16 bases remaining between them. Per germline, CDR1 SNHLY and CDR2 FYNNEI. The CDR3 reads CARSTGELYGYTF. The CDR3 nucleotides read TGTGCCAGGTCAACAGGAGAGCTATATGGCTACACCTTC.

The V and J genes are TRBV10-3 and TRBJ1-5, with 9 bases lining up with TRBD1. This CDR3 has 16 amino acids. V gave up 4 bases and J gave up 0 bases; unmatched junction bases: 4. Germline CDR1 and CDR2: ENHRY and SYGVKD. CDR3 coding DNA: TGTGCCATCAGTGCTGAGACAGGGGGTAGCAATCAGCCCCAGCATTTT. Protein product: CAISAETGGSNQPQHF.

The chain is built from TRBV7-9 and TRBJ1-3, with D uncertain. Germline lookup yields CDR1 SEHNR and CDR2 FQNEAQ (reference sequence). Trimming shortened V by 1 base and J by 2 bases, and 6 bases separated the two germline ends. CDR3 length equals 14 residues. CDR3 DNA: TGTGCCAGCAGCTTAGAGCAAACTGGAAACACCATATATTTT. Translating gives CASSLEQTGNTIYF.

DNA of the CDR3: TGTGCCAGCAGCTCTGTGGCTGCTTCAGGGGGGATAGATACGCAGTATTTT. Its translation is CASSSVAASGGIDTQYF. The chain employs TRBV7-9 and TRBJ2-3; tentative D call: TRBD1 (7 bases). The ends were cut back, 4 bases at V and 5 bases at J, with 22 bases in the middle. The CDR3 is 17 residues long. Germline-derived CDR1 and CDR2 are SEHNR and FQNEAQ (reference sequence).

This clone was seen only a few times. The rearrangement links TRBV19 to TRBJ1-1; TRBD1 matches at 9 bases. The CDR3 spans 14 residues. The V gene end was trimmed by 4 bases and the J gene end by 3 bases; junction bases not matched to a gene: 3. The V gene's germline CDR1 is LNHDA and CDR2 SQIVND (reference sequence). In DNA, the CDR3 is TGTGCCAGTAGTACAGACAGGGGGTACACTGAAGCTTTCTTT. This gives the protein CASSTDRGYTEAFF.

The gene calls are TRBV7-9 and TRBJ2-3; D may be TRBD2 (6 bases). Trimming took off 3 bases at V and 3 bases at J, with 13 bases between the two ends. This CDR3 has 15 amino acids. In germline, CDR1 is SEHNR, CDR2 FQNEAQ (reference sequence). The CDR3 coding sequence is TGTGCCAGCAGCTTCTTCGGAGGGGATACAGATACGCAGTATTTT. The encoded protein is CASSFFGGDTDTQYF.

The genes are TRBV6-1 and TRBJ1-2; the D gene is possibly TRBD1 (6 bases). Germline-derived CDR1 and CDR2 are MNHNS and SASEGT. The CDR3 length is 13 residues. Deletions cut 6 bases from V and 2 bases from J, with 10 bases between. The CDR3 region has the DNA TGTGCCAGCAGGGTGACAGGAAACTATGGCTACACCTTC. Protein: CASRVTGNYGYTF.

The rearrangement links TRBV6-1 to TRBJ1-5, with D possibly TRBD1 on 6 matching bases. V lost 3 bases to trimming and J lost 4 bases, with 16 bases between them. This CDR3 spans 16 amino acids. Germline lookup yields CDR1 MNHNS and CDR2 SASEGT. This CDR3 reads CASSEPWTVRNQPQHF. Written as DNA, the CDR3 is TGTGCCAGCAGTGAGCCCTGGACAGTACGGAATCAGCCCCAGCATTTT.

This clone was seen more than once but under ten times. The chain is built from TRBV5-6 and TRBJ1-6, with 10 bases matching TRBD1. Germline CDR1 and CDR2: SGHDT and YYEEEE. V lost 5 bases and J lost 7; bases outside the gene matches: 6. The CDR3 has 15 residues. CDR3 protein: CASRPGTGDNSPLHF. As DNA, the CDR3 is TGTGCCAGCAGACCCGGGACAGGGGACAATTCACCCCTCCACTTT.

The rearrangement uses TRBV7-5 and TRBJ1-1; TRBD1 is the table's D call, not checked against the DNA. TRBV7-5 is recorded as a pseudogene. There are 16 residues in the CDR3. CDR3 sequence reads: CARSHEMDRVNTEAFF. The CDR3 nucleotides are TGTGCCAGAAGCCACGAGATGGACAGGGTGAACACTGAAGCTTTCTTT.

V is TRBV9 and J is TRBJ2-3, with 9 bases identical to TRBD2. This CDR3 comprises 14 residues. Germline loops: CDR1 SGDLS, CDR2 YYNGEE. J lost 11 bases, V lost 4 bases, and 11 bases had no gene match. CDR3 region: CASSPTGSGGWQYF. In DNA, the CDR3 is TGTGCCAGCAGCCCGACGGGTAGCGGGGGCTGGCAGTATTTT. The whole variable domain, remainder taken from reference TRBV9 and TRBJ2-3, is DSGVTQTPKHLITATGQRVTLRCSPRSGDLSVYWYQQSLDQGLQFLIQYYNGEERAKGNILERFSAQQFPDLHSELNLSSLELGDSALYFCASSPTGSGGWQYFGPGTRLTVL.

The chain links TRBV13 to TRBJ2-3, with a possible D match to TRBD2 (7 bases). CDR3 size: 16 residues. Germline CDR1 reads PRHDT; CDR2 reads FYEKMQ (reference sequence). V was cut by 5 bases and J by 2 bases, with 17 bases left in between. The CDR3 sequence: CASSPRGGSHTDTQYF. In DNA form, the CDR3 reads TGTGCCAGCAGCCCTAGGGGGGGGAGCCACACAGATACGCAGTATTTT.

This chain uses TRBV7-2 with TRBJ1-4; 7 bases map to TRBD1. V gave up 5 bases and J gave up 1 base; unmatched junction bases: 4. The CDR3 runs to 15 residues. The V gene's germline CDR1 is SGHTA and CDR2 FQGNSA. In nucleotides, the CDR3 is TGTGCCAGCAGCCCCCGGACAGGAACTAATGAAAAACTGTTTTTT. Encoded protein: CASSPRTGTNEKLFF.

The gene calls are TRBV18 and TRBJ1-1, with D tentatively TRBD1 (5 bases). The V gene lost 0 bases and the J gene lost 4 bases, with 18 bases spanning the gap. Germline CDR1 is KGHSH and CDR2 is LQKENI. The CDR3 sequence is 17 residues long. CDR3 bases: TGTGCCAGCTCACCACCCGGTTTGGGGGGAGGATCCACTGAAGCTTTCTTT. It translates to CASSPPGLGGGSTEAFF.

The chain joins TRBV6-1 to TRBJ2-2, with 7 bases lining up with TRBD1. This CDR3 contains 17 residues. Per the germline V gene, CDR1 is MNHNS and CDR2 is SASEGT. V was clipped by 3 bases and J by 4 bases; unmatched bases: 11. The CDR3 loop is CASSEGSTGWSTGELFF. In nucleotides, the CDR3 is TGTGCCAGCAGTGAGGGATCGACAGGGTGGAGCACCGGGGAGCTGTTTTTT.

The chain uses TRBV6-5 and TRBJ2-1; 14 positions agree with TRBD2. Germline CDR1 and CDR2: MNHEY and SVGAGI. The CDR3 is 16 residues long. J lost 10 bases, V lost 2 bases, and 7 bases had no gene match. CDR3: CASSYRTSGGPGEQFF. The CDR3 nucleotides are TGTGCCAGCAGTTACCGGACTAGCGGGGGGCCGGGGGAGCAGTTCTTC.